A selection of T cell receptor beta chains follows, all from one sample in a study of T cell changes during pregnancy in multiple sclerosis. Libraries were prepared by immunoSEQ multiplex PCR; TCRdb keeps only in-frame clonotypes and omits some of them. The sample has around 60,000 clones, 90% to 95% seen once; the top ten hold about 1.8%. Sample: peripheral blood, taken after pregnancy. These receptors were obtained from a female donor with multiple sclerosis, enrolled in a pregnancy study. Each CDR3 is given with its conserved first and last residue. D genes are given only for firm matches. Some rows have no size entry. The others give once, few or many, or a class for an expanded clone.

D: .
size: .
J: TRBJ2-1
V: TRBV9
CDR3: CASSPHMEPTNEQFF
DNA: TGTGCCAGCAGCCCCCACATGGAGCCAACCAATGAGCAGTTCTTC

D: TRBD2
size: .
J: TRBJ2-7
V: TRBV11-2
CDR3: CASSFASGSYEQYF
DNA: TGTGCCAGCAGCTTCGCTAGCGGGAGCTACGAGCAGTACTTC

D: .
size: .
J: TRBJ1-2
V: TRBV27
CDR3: CASSLLGHGGYTF
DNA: TGTGCCAGCAGTTTACTGGGACATGGAGGCTACACCTTC

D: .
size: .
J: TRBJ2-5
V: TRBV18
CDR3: CASSPRRDQETQYF
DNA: TGTGCCAGCTCACCAAGGAGAGACCAAGAGACCCAGTACTTC

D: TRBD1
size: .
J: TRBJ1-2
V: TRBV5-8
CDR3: CASRGQALYGYTF
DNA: TGTGCCAGCAGGGGACAGGCGCTTTATGGCTACACCTTC

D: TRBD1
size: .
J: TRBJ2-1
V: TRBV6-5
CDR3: CASSYSGQGNEQFF
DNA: TGTGCCAGCAGTTACTCCGGACAGGGCAATGAGCAGTTCTTC

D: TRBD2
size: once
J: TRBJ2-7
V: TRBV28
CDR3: CASIAGLAGGEQYF
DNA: TGTGCCAGCATTGCGGGGCTAGCGGGAGGAGAGCAGTACTTC

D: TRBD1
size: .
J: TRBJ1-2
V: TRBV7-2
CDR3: CASSPRWTGGSGYTF
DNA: TGTGCCAGCAGCCCTCGATGGACAGGGGGCTCTGGCTACACCTTC

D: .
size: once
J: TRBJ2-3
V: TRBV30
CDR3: CAWAPGPLGGTQYF
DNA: TGTGCCTGGGCCCCGGGGCCTCTGGGGGGTACGCAGTATTTT

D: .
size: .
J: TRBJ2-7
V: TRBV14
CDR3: CASSQDRINSYEQYF
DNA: TGTGCCAGCAGCCAAGATAGAATTAACTCCTACGAGCAGTACTTC

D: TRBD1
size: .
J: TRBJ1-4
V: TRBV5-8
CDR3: CASSPRGRGNEKLFF
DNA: TGTGCCAGCAGCCCGCGAGGCAGGGGGAATGAAAAACTGTTTTTT

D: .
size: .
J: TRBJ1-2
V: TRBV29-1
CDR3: CSVGGGRAGKSGYTF
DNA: TGCAGCGTTGGCGGGGGCAGGGCAGGGAAATCTGGCTACACCTTC

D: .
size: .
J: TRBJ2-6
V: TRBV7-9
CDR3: CASSSTGSGANVLTF
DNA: TGTGCCAGCAGCTCTACAGGGTCCGGGGCCAACGTCCTGACTTTC

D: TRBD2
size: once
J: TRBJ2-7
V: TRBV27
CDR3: CASQLAGGREQYF
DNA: TGTGCCAGCCAATTAGCGGGAGGGCGGGAGCAGTACTTC

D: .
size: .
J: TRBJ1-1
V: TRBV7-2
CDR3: CASSLQDRMNTEAFF
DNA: TGTGCCAGCAGCCTCCAAGACAGAATGAACACTGAAGCTTTCTTT

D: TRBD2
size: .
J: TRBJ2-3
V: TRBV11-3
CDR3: CASSLGLAGITDTQYF
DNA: TGTGCCAGCAGCTTAGGTCTAGCGGGAATCACAGATACGCAGTATTTT

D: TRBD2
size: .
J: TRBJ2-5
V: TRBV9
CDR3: CASSLEAGGPQETQYF
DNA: TGTGCCAGCAGCCTCGAAGCGGGAGGGCCCCAAGAGACCCAGTACTTC

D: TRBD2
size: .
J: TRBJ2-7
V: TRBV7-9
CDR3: CASSSGTSGRNEQYF
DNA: TGTGCCAGCAGCTCGGGGACTAGCGGGAGGAACGAGCAGTACTTC

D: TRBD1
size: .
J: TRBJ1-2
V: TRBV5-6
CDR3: CASSPRQGLAYGYTF
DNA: TGTGCCAGCAGCCCAAGACAGGGGCTGGCCTATGGCTACACCTTC

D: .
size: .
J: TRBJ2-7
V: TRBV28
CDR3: CASKSTGYVRF
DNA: TGTGCCAGCAAGAGCACAGGCTATGTCCGCTTC

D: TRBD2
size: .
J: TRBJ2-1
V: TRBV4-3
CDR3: CASSQGGGRGNEQFF
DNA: TGCGCCAGCAGCCAAGGGGGCGGGAGAGGTAATGAGCAGTTCTTC

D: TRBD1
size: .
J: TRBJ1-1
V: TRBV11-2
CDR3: CASSLEGQGARRTEAFF
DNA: TGTGCCAGCAGCTTAGAGGGACAGGGGGCGAGGAGGACTGAAGCTTTCTTT

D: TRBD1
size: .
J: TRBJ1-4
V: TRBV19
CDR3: CASSPWTGNEKLFF
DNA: TGTGCCAGTAGTCCCTGGACAGGGAATGAAAAACTGTTTTTT

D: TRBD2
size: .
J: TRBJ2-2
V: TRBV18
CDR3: CASSPSGSGTGELFF
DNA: TGTGCCAGCTCACCGAGCGGGAGTGGCACCGGGGAGCTGTTTTTT

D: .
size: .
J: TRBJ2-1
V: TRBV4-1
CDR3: CASSFRAGTYNEQFF
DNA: TGCGCCAGCAGCTTCCGAGCGGGTACTTACAATGAGCAGTTCTTC

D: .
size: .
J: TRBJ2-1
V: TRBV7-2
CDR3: CASTLEGGMYSNEQFF
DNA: TGTGCCAGCACCCTAGAGGGCGGGATGTATTCCAATGAGCAGTTCTTC

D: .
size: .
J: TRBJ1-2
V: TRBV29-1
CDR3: CSDTGSGGLGYTF
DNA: TGCAGCGACACAGGGTCTGGTGGTTTGGGCTACACCTTC

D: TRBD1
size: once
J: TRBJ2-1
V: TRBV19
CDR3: CASSIRTGVNEQFF
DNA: TGTGCCAGTAGTATCCGCACAGGGGTCAATGAGCAGTTCTTC

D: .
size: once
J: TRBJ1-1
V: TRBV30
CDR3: CAWSVPPGQQAFF
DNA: TGTGCCTGGAGTGTACCCCCCGGACAGCAAGCTTTCTTT

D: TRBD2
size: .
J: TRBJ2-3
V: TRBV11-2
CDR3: CASSRTSGRALGDTQYF
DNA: TGTGCCAGCAGCCGGACTAGCGGGAGGGCCCTCGGAGATACGCAGTATTTT

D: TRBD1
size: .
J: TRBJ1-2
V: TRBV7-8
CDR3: CASSLAPRTGGNYGYTF
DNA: TGTGCCAGCAGCTTAGCCCCAAGGACAGGGGGGAACTATGGCTACACCTTC

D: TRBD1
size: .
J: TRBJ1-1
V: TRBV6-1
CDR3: CASKLTGSSTEAFF
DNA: TGTGCCAGCAAGCTGACAGGGTCGAGCACTGAAGCTTTCTTT

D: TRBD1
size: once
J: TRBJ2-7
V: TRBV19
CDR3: CASRPRTGKPGEQYF
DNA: TGTGCCAGCCGGCCCCGGACAGGGAAGCCGGGGGAGCAGTACTTC

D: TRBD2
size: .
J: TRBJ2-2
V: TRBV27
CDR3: CASRRAGGDTGELFF
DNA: TGTGCCAGCCGCCGGGCGGGGGGGGACACCGGGGAGCTGTTTTTT

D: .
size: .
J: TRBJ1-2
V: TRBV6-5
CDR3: CASSSTGYPNYGYTF
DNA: TGTGCCAGCAGTTCTACAGGGTACCCAAACTATGGCTACACCTTC

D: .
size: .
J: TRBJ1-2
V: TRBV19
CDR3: CASSIDLENYGYTF
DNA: TGTGCCAGTAGTATAGATCTTGAGAACTATGGCTACACCTTC

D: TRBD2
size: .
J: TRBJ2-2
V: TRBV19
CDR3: CASSIRSGGRTNTGELFF
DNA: TGTGCCAGTAGTATACGATCTGGCGGGAGGACGAACACCGGGGAGCTGTTTTTT

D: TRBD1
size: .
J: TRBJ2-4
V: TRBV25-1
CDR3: CASSESWGTGVAKNIQYF
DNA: TGTGCCAGCAGTGAATCGTGGGGGACAGGGGTAGCCAAAAACATTCAGTACTTC

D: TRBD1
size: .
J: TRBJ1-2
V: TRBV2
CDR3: CASSIGTAGYTF
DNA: TGTGCCAGCAGTATAGGGACAGCTGGCTACACCTTC

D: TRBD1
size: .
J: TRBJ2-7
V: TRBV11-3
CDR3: CASSEKTGTGKQYF
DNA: TGTGCCAGCTCAGAGAAGACCGGGACAGGGAAGCAGTACTTC

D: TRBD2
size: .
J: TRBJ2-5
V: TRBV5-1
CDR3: CASSRQLAGGETQYF
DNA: TGCGCCAGCAGCCGCCAACTAGCGGGAGGTGAGACCCAGTACTTC

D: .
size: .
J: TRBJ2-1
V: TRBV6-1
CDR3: CASSGSPTGEQFF
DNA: TGTGCCAGCAGTGGGAGCCCAACGGGTGAGCAGTTCTTC

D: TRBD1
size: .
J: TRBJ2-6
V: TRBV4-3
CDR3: CASSRRTGRTSGANVLTF
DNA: TGCGCCAGCAGCCGCCGGACAGGCCGTACCTCTGGGGCCAACGTCCTGACTTTC

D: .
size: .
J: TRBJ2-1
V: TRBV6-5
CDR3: CASRLGTRYNEQFF
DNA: TGTGCCAGCAGGCTGGGGACACGGTACAATGAGCAGTTCTTC

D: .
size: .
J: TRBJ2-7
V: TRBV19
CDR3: CASSIGGGEIYKSSYEQYF
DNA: TGTGCCAGTAGTATTGGGGGGGGCGAGATTTACAAGAGCTCCTACGAGCAGTACTTC

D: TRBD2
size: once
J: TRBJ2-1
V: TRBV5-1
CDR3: CASSLAAGGEQFF
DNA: TGCGCCAGCAGCTTAGCCGCGGGGGGTGAGCAGTTCTTC

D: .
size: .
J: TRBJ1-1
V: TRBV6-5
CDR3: CASRPQEMNTEAFF
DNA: TGTGCCAGCAGGCCACAGGAGATGAACACTGAAGCTTTCTTT

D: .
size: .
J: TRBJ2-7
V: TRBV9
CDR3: CASSFGSGLNYEQYF
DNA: TGTGCCAGCAGCTTCGGCAGTGGGCTAAACTACGAGCAGTACTTC

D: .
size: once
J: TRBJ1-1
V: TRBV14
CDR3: CASSPRSVETAFF
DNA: TGTGCCAGCAGCCCTCGGTCCGTAGAAACAGCTTTCTTT

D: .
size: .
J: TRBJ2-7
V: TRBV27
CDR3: CASSPSEGVLGYEQYF
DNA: TGTGCCAGCAGTCCCTCAGAAGGGGTTTTAGGCTACGAGCAGTACTTC

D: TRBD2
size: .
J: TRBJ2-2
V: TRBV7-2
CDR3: CASSKSSSGRNTGELFF
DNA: TGTGCCAGCAGCAAATCATCTAGCGGGAGGAACACCGGGGAGCTGTTTTTT

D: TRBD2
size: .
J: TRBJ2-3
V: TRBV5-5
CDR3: CASRLLAGVADTQYF
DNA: TGTGCCAGCAGGTTACTAGCGGGAGTGGCAGATACGCAGTATTTT

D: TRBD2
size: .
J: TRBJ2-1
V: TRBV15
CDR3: CAVSGAYNEQFF
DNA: TGTGCCGTTAGCGGGGCTTACAATGAGCAGTTCTTC